These 22 T cell receptor beta chains originate from one sample sequenced in a study of cytomegalovirus exposure and HLA in healthy donors. In the PCR, 60 Vbeta and 13 Jbeta primers were used. Produced via immunoSEQ multiplex PCR; TCRdb's table is partial and in-frame only. The data contain about 140,000 clones, around 10% of them seen just once; the ten biggest clones take up roughly 6.4%. Material: PBMCs. The receptor set was obtained from a woman aged 40 to 49 in good health and CMV-seropositive.

The rearrangement links TRBV27 to TRBJ2-2; D is unclear. The CDR3 totals 15 residues. From germline, CDR1 is MNHEY and CDR2 SMNVEV (reference sequence). Between the trimmed V and J ends, which lost 2 bases and 0 bases, there was a span of 7 bases. CDR3 loop: CASSLRSANTGELFF. In DNA form, the CDR3 reads TGTGCCAGCAGTTTACGGAGCGCGAACACCGGGGAGCTGTTTTTT.

This clone occurred a few times. V and J are TRBV9 and TRBJ1-1; 9 nucleotides match TRBD1. Germline CDR1 and CDR2: SGDLS and YYNGEE. The CDR3 contains 15 residues. The J segment lost 6 bases and the V segment lost 3 bases, leaving 9 bases of the junction unmatched. CDR3 DNA sequence: TGTGCCAGCAGCGAAACAGGGGGCGTTGAGTCTGAAGCTTTCTTT. This sequence encodes CASSETGGVESEAFF.

V and J are TRBV18 and TRBJ1-1; 7 bases are a match to TRBD1. CDR3 size: 14 residues. Trimming cost V 5 bases and J 5 bases; bases outside gene matches: 8. Germline loops: CDR1 KGHSH, CDR2 LQKENI. The CDR3 sequence: CASSVKTGQTEAFF. DNA for the CDR3: TGTGCCAGCTCAGTTAAGACAGGGCAGACTGAAGCTTTCTTT. Variable domain in full (rest from reference TRBV18 and TRBJ1-1): NAGVMQNPRHLVRRRGQEARLRCSPMKGHSHVYWYRQLPEEGLKFMVYLQKENIIDESGMPKERFSAEFPKEGPSILRIQQVVRGDSAAYFCASSVKTGQTEAFFGQGTRLTVV.

This chain uses TRBV6-4 with TRBJ1-2; D is uncertain. V shed 0 bases and J shed 14 bases, with 10 bases lying between them. The CDR3 runs 11 residues. CDR1 MRHNA and CDR2 SNTAGT come from the germline V gene. Written as DNA, the CDR3 is TGTGCCAGCAGTGACTCTGTCAGACTTACCTTC. Translating gives CASSDSVRLTF.

This clone was counted between two and nine times. The J gene is TRBJ2-3, the V gene TRBV4-3, with D uncertain. CDR3 size: 16 residues. Germline CDR1 is LGHNA and CDR2 is YSLEER. V dropped 4 bases and J dropped 0 bases, with 14 bases sitting between them. CDR3 loop: CASSPQTAVSTDTQYF. For the CDR3, the DNA is TGCGCCAGCAGCCCCCAGACCGCGGTGAGCACAGATACGCAGTATTTT.

This clone was recorded many times. The genes are TRBV6-4 and TRBJ2-2; 8 bases are shared with TRBD2. V trimming: 3 bases; J trimming: 6 bases; junction bases outside the gene matches: 3. Looked up from germline, CDR1 is MRHNA and CDR2 is SNTAGT. There are 14 residues in the CDR3. The CDR3 here is CASSEGLVSGELFF. CDR3 DNA: TGTGCCAGCAGTGAGGGACTAGTTTCCGGGGAGCTGTTTTTT.

This clone was detected only a few times. V usage is TRBV5-1 and J usage is TRBJ2-3; 7 bases are shared with TRBD1. There are 14 residues in the CDR3. Per the germline V gene, CDR1 is SGHRS and CDR2 is YFSETQ. The trim removed 2 bases at V and 3 bases at J, leaving 3 bases unmatched. The CDR3 nucleotides read TGCGCCAGCAGCTTCGGGACAGAGACAGATACGCAGTATTTT. It yields the protein CASSFGTETDTQYF.

This clone occurred a few times. The chain combines TRBV2 with TRBJ1-1; weak D call: TRBD1 (6 bases). The CDR3 spans 15 residues. The V and J ends lost 8 bases and 0 bases respectively, with 16 bases between them. Germline V gives CDR1 SNHLY, CDR2 FYNNEI. In DNA, the CDR3 is TGTGCCAGCCTCACGGGGGGCAGGGTGAACACTGAAGCTTTCTTT. This encodes CASLTGGRVNTEAFF. Full variable domain (remainder filled in from reference TRBV2 and TRBJ1-1): EPEVTQTPSHQVTQMGQEVILRCVPISNHLYFYWYRQILGQKVEFLVSFYNNEISEKSEIFDDQFSVERPDGSNFTLKIRSTKLEDSAMYFCASLTGGRVNTEAFFGQGTRLTVV.

In its sample, this clone was seen a few times. The chain has TRBV5-4 and TRBJ2-2, with 8 bases aligning to TRBD2. The CDR3 is 15 amino acids. V trimming: 6 bases; J trimming: 5 bases; junction bases outside the gene matches: 9. CDR1 and CDR2 from the germline V gene are SGHNT and YYREEE (reference sequence). DNA for the CDR3: TGTGCCAGCACATCCGGGGGGGCGCGGACCGGGGAGCTGTTTTTT. It encodes CASTSGGARTGELFF.

The table lists this clone with a few counts. This rearrangement joins TRBV7-2 to TRBJ1-2; the match to TRBD1 covers 10 bases. The CDR3 is 15 amino acids. With 5 bases clipped from V and 5 bases from J, the junction kept 8 bases outside the gene matches. The germline gives CDR1 SGHTA, CDR2 FQGNSA. The CDR3: CASSRNSGQGYGYTF. The CDR3 region has the DNA TGTGCCAGCAGCCGTAACTCGGGACAGGGGTATGGCTACACCTTC.

This sequence joins TRBV4-3 and TRBJ2-5, with D perhaps matching TRBD1 (6 bases). The CDR3 is 18 amino acids. V gave up 0 bases and J gave up 5 bases, with 22 bases separating them. Germline V gene lookup returns CDR1 LGHNA and CDR2 YSLEER. The CDR3 loop is CASSQDRTGPSGEETQYF. The CDR3 DNA reads TGCGCCAGCAGCCAAGACCGAACGGGGCCCTCAGGGGAGGAGACCCAGTACTTC.

This chain links TRBV2 with TRBJ2-7; TRBD1 matches at 9 bases. Germline CDR1 is SNHLY and CDR2 is FYNNEI. CDR3 length: 14 amino acids. V dropped 6 bases and J dropped 6; count of bases not matched to a gene: 9. CDR3 in amino acids: CASRTRTGDGEQYF. The CDR3 nucleotides read TGTGCCAGCAGGACCAGGACAGGGGACGGCGAGCAGTACTTC.

J is TRBJ2-7 and V is TRBV5-5, with 7 bases fitting TRBD1. Trimming at V came to 5 bases and at J to 7 bases, leaving 15 bases not matched to a gene. This CDR3 has 15 amino acids. The V gene's germline CDR1 is SGHKS and CDR2 YYEKEE (reference sequence). This CDR3 reads CASSRTGITPQEQYF. The CDR3 bases are TGTGCCAGCAGTAGGACAGGAATCACCCCACAGGAGCAGTACTTC.

This clone was picked up a small number of times. The CDR3, as DNA: TGTGCCAGTAGTATAGGACAGGGGTGGAATGAGCAGTTCTTC. The encoded protein is CASSIGQGWNEQFF. V is TRBV19 and J is TRBJ2-1, with TRBD1 matching over 8 bases. V shed 1 base and J 7 bases; nucleotides not matched to a gene: 3. From germline, CDR1 is LNHDA and CDR2 SQIVND (reference sequence). The CDR3 totals 14 residues.

This clone appeared a few times. The V and J genes are TRBV11-3 and TRBJ2-1, with 11 positions matching TRBD2. Germline trimming cut 0 bases from V and 5 bases from J; bases unmatched to any gene: 6. Germline V lookup: CDR1 SGHNT, CDR2 YENEEA. The CDR3 runs 17 residues. The CDR3: CASSLELAGAPNNEQFF. The DNA of the CDR3 is TGTGCCAGCAGCTTAGAACTAGCGGGGGCCCCTAACAATGAGCAGTTCTTC.

The chain couples TRBV5-1 to TRBJ1-6; maybe TRBD1 (5 bases). The germline CDR1 and CDR2 sequences are SGHRS and YFSETQ. The germline V and J ends were trimmed by 0 bases and 5 bases, with 9 bases remaining between them. This CDR3 comprises 15 residues. This CDR3 is CASSLGQGNNSPLHF. The DNA of the CDR3 is TGCGCCAGCAGCTTGGGGCAGGGCAATAATTCACCCCTCCACTTT.

The chain uses TRBV6-5 and TRBJ2-5; 11 bases match TRBD1. This CDR3 has 13 residues. V was pared by 6 bases and J by 4 bases, with 1 base of the junction left unmatched. Germline assignment: CDR1 MNHEY and CDR2 SVGAGI. CDR3 coding DNA: TGTGCCAGCAGGGGGACAGGGGGAGAGACCCAGTACTTC. Its protein product is CASRGTGGETQYF.

The chain employs TRBV6-1 and TRBJ2-7; 8 bases match TRBD1. The CDR3 is 12 amino acids. V trimming: 6 bases; J trimming: 6 bases; junction bases outside the gene matches: 4. From germline, CDR1 is MNHNS and CDR2 SASEGT. CDR3 sequence (DNA): TGTGCCAGCAGGGACAGGGTAGGCGAGCAGTACTTC. It codes for CASRDRVGEQYF.

This clone has only a few counts. This sequence joins TRBV5-6 and TRBJ2-4; 9 bases fit TRBD2. This CDR3 has 15 residues. CDR1 is SGHDT and CDR2 is YYEEEE in the germline V gene. V lost 4 bases, J lost 5 bases, and 7 bases stayed unmatched. CDR3 amino acids: CASSHLLAGQNIQYF. DNA for the CDR3: TGTGCCAGCAGCCACTTACTAGCGGGTCAAAACATTCAGTACTTC.

The chain carries TRBV4-1 and TRBJ2-5; maybe TRBD2 (7 bases). The V end lost 1 base, the J end lost 5 bases, and 14 bases lay between the germline ends. The CDR3 sequence is 15 residues long. Germline CDR1 is MGHRA and CDR2 is YSYEKL. The DNA for the CDR3 is TGCGCCAGCAGCCAAGGGGGCAGGGGAGGGGAGACCCAGTACTTC. Protein: CASSQGGRGGETQYF.

This clone was found a few times. The chain recombines TRBV11-3 with TRBJ2-7; no clear D. CDR3 length: 14 amino acids. Trimming cost V 6 bases and J 3 bases, with 15 bases left between them. Germline V lookup: CDR1 SGHNT, CDR2 YENEEA. Here the CDR3 reads CASSPMAAIYEQYF. The CDR3 DNA follows: TGTGCCAGCAGTCCAATGGCAGCGATCTACGAGCAGTACTTC.

Ten or more counts support this clone. The chain uses TRBV4-3 and TRBJ2-3; D is unresolved. Trimming shortened V by 0 bases and J by 6 bases, and 7 bases separated the two germline ends. Looked up from germline, CDR1 is LGHNA and CDR2 is YSLEER. This CDR3 is 13 amino acids long. In DNA, the CDR3 is TGCGCCAGCAGCCAAGATTTCGGGGATACGCAGTATTTT. Translating it yields CASSQDFGDTQYF.